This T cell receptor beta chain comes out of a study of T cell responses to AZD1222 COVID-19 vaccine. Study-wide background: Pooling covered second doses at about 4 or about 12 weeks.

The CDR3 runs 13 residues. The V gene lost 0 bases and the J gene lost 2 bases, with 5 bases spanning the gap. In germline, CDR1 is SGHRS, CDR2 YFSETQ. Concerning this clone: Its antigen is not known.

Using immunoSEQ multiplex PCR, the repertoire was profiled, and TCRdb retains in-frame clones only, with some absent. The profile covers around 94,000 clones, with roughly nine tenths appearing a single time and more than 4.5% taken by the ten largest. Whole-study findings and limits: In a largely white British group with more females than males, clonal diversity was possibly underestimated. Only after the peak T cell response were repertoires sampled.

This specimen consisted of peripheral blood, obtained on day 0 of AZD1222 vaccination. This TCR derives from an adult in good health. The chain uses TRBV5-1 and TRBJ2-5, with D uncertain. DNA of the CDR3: TGCGCCAGCAGCTTGGCAGCGCAAGAGACCCAGTACTTC. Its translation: CASSLAAQETQYF.